These 6 T cell receptor beta chains originate from one sample sequenced in a study of T-cell memory formation after mild COVID-19. TCRdb passed the 5' RACE reads through MiXCR, listing each CDR3 protein once. The sample has roughly 200,000 distinct CDR3 sequences, around 9.5% seen once. The sequencing input was PBMCs or a T cell subset sorted from them (not recorded which). The receptors derive from a man between 18 and 29 years old who had mild COVID-19 (a few samples of this study predate the infection). Cell type and time point are not known.

The rearrangement links TRBV6-2 or TRBV6-3 to TRBJ2-7, with D unclear. Germline values: CDR1 MNHEY, CDR2 SVGEGT. The CDR3 sequence is 13 residues long. The V end lost 4 bases, the J end lost 4 bases, and 11 bases lay between the germline ends. In DNA form, the CDR3 reads TGTGCCAGCAGTTGGGCCAAAGGTTACGAGCAGTACTTC. Encoded protein: CASSWAKGYEQYF.

This clonotype was recorded a few times. The rearrangement uses TRBV4-2 and TRBJ2-6; perhaps TRBD1 as D (5 bases). This CDR3 is 16 amino acids long. The germline V gene has CDR1 LGHNA and CDR2 YNFKEQ. With 2 bases removed from V and 2 bases from J, the gap between germline ends came to 10 bases. The CDR3 sequence: CASSQFTGTGANVLTF. The DNA of the CDR3 is TGTGCCAGCAGCCAATTTACAGGTACTGGGGCCAACGTCCTGACTTTC.

This clonotype occurred many times. The gene calls are TRBV28 and TRBJ2-7; no definite D call. The germline V gene has CDR1 MDHEN and CDR2 SYDVKM. The CDR3 length is 12 residues. V was pared by 5 bases and J by 4 bases, with 9 bases between. The CDR3 is CASSPRPYEQYF. CDR3 DNA sequence: TGTGCCAGCAGTCCTCGGCCTTACGAGCAGTACTTC.

The V gene is TRBV29-1, the J gene TRBJ2-2; D call uncertain. This CDR3 is built from 12 residues. V lost 4 bases to trimming and J lost 3 bases, with 6 bases between them. Per germline, CDR1 SQVTM and CDR2 ANQGSEA. In nucleotides, the CDR3 is TGCAGCGTTGGAAAGGACACCGGGGAGCTGTTTTTT. Residues: CSVGKDTGELFF.

This clonotype has just a few counts. The rearrangement joins TRBV15 to TRBJ2-4; TRBD1 or TRBD2 may be the D gene (5 bases each). V lost 0 bases and J 8 bases, leaving 14 bases between the germline ends. The germline V gene encodes CDR1 LNHNV and CDR2 YYDKDF (reference sequence). This CDR3 comprises 15 residues. CDR3 amino acids: CATSRDLGLGDIQYF. CDR3 bases: TGTGCCACCAGCAGAGATCTGGGTCTGGGGGACATTCAGTACTTC.

The CDR3 DNA reads as TGTGCCAGCAGCCAAGGTTCGGGACACACAGATACGCAGTATTTT. Its protein product is CASSQGSGHTDTQYF. The gene calls are TRBV4-2 and TRBJ2-3; TRBD1 is a possible D gene (6 bases). Germline CDR1 is LGHNA and CDR2 is YNFKEQ. V lost 1 base and J 2 bases, leaving 10 bases between the germline ends. CDR3 length: 15 amino acids.